Listed below are T cell receptor beta chains from one sample, sequenced in a study of shared clonotypes between healthy human individuals. The repertoire was sequenced with immunoSEQ multiplex PCR; TCRdb's copy has only in-frame clones and lacks some. This sample has about 680,000 clones, with about 90% found just once. Sequencing input: naive CD8+ T cells sorted from blood. The receptors stem from a man aged 30 to 45 in good health. Both conserved end residues are part of each CDR3. Fields, in order: V gene, clone size, D gene, J gene, CDR3 DNA, CDR3 protein. D genes are given only for firm matches. A row's size may be missing; if present it is once, few, many or a size class.

>TRBV7-9|.|.|TRBJ2-7
TGTGCCAGCAGCTCCAGGGTTTCTGACTCCTACGAGCAGTACTTC
CASSSRVSDSYEQYF
>TRBV6-5|few|.|TRBJ1-5
TGTGCCAGCAGTTTCCCGGACAGAAATAGCAATCAGCCCCAGCATTTT
CASSFPDRNSNQPQHF
>TRBV7-2|.|TRBD1|TRBJ1-1
TGTGCCAGCAGCGCACGAGGGACAGGGGGTGAAGCTTTCTTT
CASSARGTGGEAFF
>TRBV5-5|.|.|TRBJ2-1
TGTGCCAGCAGCCAGCCACAGAGCTCCTACAATGAGCAGTTCTTC
CASSQPQSSYNEQFF
>TRBV19|.|TRBD1|TRBJ2-2
TGTGCCAGTACCCCGGGACAGGGATTCGGGGAGCTGTTTTTT
CASTPGQGFGELFF
>TRBV27|.|TRBD2|TRBJ2-5
TGTGCCAGCAGTTTCCAAAGGACTAGCTGGGAGACCCAGTACTTC
CASSFQRTSWETQYF
>TRBV6-5|.|.|TRBJ1-1
TGTGCCAGCAGTTACCGCAGAATTTTTGATACTGAAGCTTTCTTT
CASSYRRIFDTEAFF
>TRBV7-9|.|.|TRBJ2-7
TGTGCCAGCAGCTTAATAGCTAGTTCGTCCTACGAGCAGTACTTC
CASSLIASSSYEQYF
>TRBV19|.|TRBD2|TRBJ2-2
TGTGCCAGTACCCGTCAGGCTAGCGGGAGAGTGGACACCGGGGAGCTGTTTTTT
CASTRQASGRVDTGELFF
>TRBV27|.|TRBD1|TRBJ2-5
TGTGCCAGCAGTTTAATCGTAGGGGACAGGGGGCACGAGACCCAGTACTTC
CASSLIVGDRGHETQYF
>TRBV7-9|.|.|TRBJ2-1
TGTGCCAGCAGCTTAGTACTTTCTTGGGACGGCAACAATGAGCAGTTCTTC
CASSLVLSWDGNNEQFF
>TRBV5-5|.|.|TRBJ2-5
TGTGCCAGCCTCGAGAGGGAGACCCAGTACTTC
CASLERETQYF
>TRBV28|.|.|TRBJ2-1
TGTGCCAGCAGTTTAAGACCAGGACTTTACAATGAGCAGTTCTTC
CASSLRPGLYNEQFF
>TRBV7-8|.|TRBD2|TRBJ2-1
TGTGCCAGCAGCCACCCGGGACTAACCAACAATGAGCAGTTCTTC
CASSHPGLTNNEQFF
>TRBV15|.|TRBD1|TRBJ2-1
TGTGCCACCAGTAAGACAGGGGGGGCGGGAGTAATCCACAATGAGCAGTTCTTC
CATSKTGGAGVIHNEQFF
>TRBV4-1|few|TRBD1|TRBJ1-5
TGCGCCAGCAGCCAAGTGGGACAGAATAGCAATCAGCCCCAGCATTTT
CASSQVGQNSNQPQHF
>TRBV9|.|.|TRBJ2-7
TGTGCCAGCAGCCCGCATGCTGTCGACGAGCAGTACTTC
CASSPHAVDEQYF
>TRBV5-1|.|.|TRBJ2-1
TGCGCCAGCAGCTTGGCCGGAGGGGAGGCCTACAATGAGCAGTTCTTC
CASSLAGGEAYNEQFF
>TRBV5-4|.|.|TRBJ2-1
TGTGCCAGCAGCTGGGACAATGAGCAGTTCTTC
CASSWDNEQFF
>TRBV7-2|.|.|TRBJ2-1
TGTGCCAGCAGCCCCGTGGGGGGAGATGAGCAGTTCTTC
CASSPVGGDEQFF
>TRBV11-2|.|.|TRBJ1-1
TGTGCCAGCAGCTTATCGTCGGGGGTTATGGACACTGAAGCTTTCTTT
CASSLSSGVMDTEAFF
>TRBV7-2|.|.|TRBJ2-2
TGTGCCAGCAGCTTGGTGGGAGGGGGTACCGGGGAGCTGTTTTTT
CASSLVGGGTGELFF
>TRBV29-1|.|.|TRBJ2-1
TGCAGCGTCGCCCAGGGAACCTACAATGAGCAGTTCTTC
CSVAQGTYNEQFF
>TRBV9|.|.|TRBJ1-1
TGTGCCAGCAGCGTAGATTATGGTGACAGCATGAACACTGAAGCTTTCTTT
CASSVDYGDSMNTEAFF
>TRBV11-3|.|.|TRBJ2-3
TGTGCCAGCAGCGACTCACAGGGTGGGGATAGCACAGATACGCAGTATTTT
CASSDSQGGDSTDTQYF
>TRBV30|once|.|TRBJ1-1
TGTGCCTGGAGCAGGTTTTTACTGAACACTGAAGCTTTCTTT
CAWSRFLLNTEAFF
>TRBV29-1|.|TRBD1|TRBJ2-7
TGCAGCGTTGTGGGGGACAGGGGGTACGAGCAGTACTTC
CSVVGDRGYEQYF
>TRBV7-9|.|.|TRBJ2-1
TGTGCCAGCAGCCGAATAGGGAATGAGCAGTTCTTC
CASSRIGNEQFF
>TRBV9|.|.|TRBJ1-2
TGTGCCAGCAGCGCACAGGACTATGGCTACACCTTC
CASSAQDYGYTF
>TRBV28|.|.|TRBJ1-1
TGTGCCAGCAGTTTCCCAGGGGTCGGATCGTCCACTGAAGCTTTCTTT
CASSFPGVGSSTEAFF
>TRBV7-9|.|TRBD2|TRBJ2-1
TGTGCCAGCAGAGCCGGGAGGCCTAACAATGAGCAGTTCTTC
CASRAGRPNNEQFF
>TRBV9|.|TRBD2|TRBJ2-3
TGTGCCAGCAGCGTAGAGGGGACTAGCGGGAGGGATACGCAGTATTTT
CASSVEGTSGRDTQYF
>TRBV19|.|.|TRBJ1-1
TGTGCCAGTAGTATAGGGGGCGGACTGGCCACTGAAGCTTTCTTT
CASSIGGGLATEAFF
>TRBV5-4|.|.|TRBJ2-7
TGTGCCAGCAGCCCGGGAGGACAGGGAATAACCTACGAGCAGTACTTC
CASSPGGQGITYEQYF
>TRBV28|.|TRBD1|TRBJ1-5
TGTGCCAGCAGTCTACTTGGGGTGGTGGACAGGGTTGGCCGGAACGACGCCAATCAGCCCCAGCATTTT
CASSLLGVVDRVGRNDANQPQHF
>TRBV5-6|.|TRBD1|TRBJ1-2
TGTGCCAGCAGATCGGGACAGTTCGCCTATGGCTACACCTTC
CASRSGQFAYGYTF
>TRBV4-1|.|.|TRBJ2-7
TGCGCCAGCAGCCGACCGGGGTGGGTGGATTCCTACGAGCAGTACTTC
CASSRPGWVDSYEQYF
>TRBV7-8|.|TRBD1|TRBJ2-2
TGTGCCAGCAGAACAGGGGTTGAGACCGGGGAGCTGTTTTTT
CASRTGVETGELFF
>TRBV5-1|.|.|TRBJ2-6
TGCGCCAGCAGCTTGACAGACAGCTCTGGGGCCAACGTCCTGACTTTC
CASSLTDSSGANVLTF
>TRBV27|.|TRBD1|TRBJ2-7
TGTGCCAGCAGTTTAGGGACAGATTTGTCTTTC
CASSLGTDLSF
>TRBV2|.|TRBD2|TRBJ2-2
TGTGCCAGCACCATACTAGCGGGAGTGAGTTACGAGGACACCGGGGAGCTGTTTTTT
CASTILAGVSYEDTGELFF
>TRBV7-9|few|.|TRBJ2-7
TGTGCCAGCAGCGGGAAAAGCTACGAGCAGTACTTC
CASSGKSYEQYF
>TRBV4-1|.|.|TRBJ2-6
TGCGCCAGCAGCCAAGATTCTGGGATCACTCTGGGGGCCAACGTCCTGACTTTC
CASSQDSGITLGANVLTF
>TRBV2|.|TRBD1|TRBJ2-4
TGTGCCAGCCTAGAGGACAGGGGGATGTTTGAGCACATTCAGTACTTC
CASLEDRGMFEHIQYF
>TRBV6-1|.|TRBD2|TRBJ2-7
TGTGCCAGCAGTGAAGGGCCTAGCGGGAGCTCCTACGAGCAGTACTTC
CASSEGPSGSSYEQYF
>TRBV9|.|.|TRBJ1-1
TGTGCCAGCAGCGTCGGGGGCGCGACTGAAGCTTTCTTT
CASSVGGATEAFF
>TRBV7-6|.|.|TRBJ2-3
TGTGCCAGCAGCTTTTACGGGAGAATTGGGGATACGCAGTATTTT
CASSFYGRIGDTQYF
>TRBV27|.|.|TRBJ1-2
TGTGCCAGCAGGCCCGGGAGGAACTATGGCTACACCTTC
CASRPGRNYGYTF
>TRBV28|.|.|TRBJ2-1
TGTGCCAGCACCTCGAGTCAGCGGATCTACAATGAGCAGTTCTTC
CASTSSQRIYNEQFF
>TRBV27|few|.|TRBJ2-7
TGTGCCAGCAGTTTATCCGCGTGGGGGGTGAACGAGCAGTACTTC
CASSLSAWGVNEQYF
>TRBV29-1|.|TRBD1|TRBJ2-1
TGCAGCGTTTGGGACAGGGGGCAAGTTGAGCAGTTCTTC
CSVWDRGQVEQFF
>TRBV7-6|.|.|TRBJ2-1
TGTGCCAGCAGCTCGGGACTCAACAATGAGCAGTTCTTC
CASSSGLNNEQFF
>TRBV29-1|.|.|TRBJ2-7
TGCAGCGTGAGACAAAGCTCCTACGAGCAGTACTTC
CSVRQSSYEQYF
>TRBV6-5|.|TRBD2|TRBJ2-5
TGTGCCAGCAGTTATCTAGCGGGGGAATTTCAAGAGACCCAGTACTTC
CASSYLAGEFQETQYF
>TRBV6-6|few|TRBD2|TRBJ2-5
TGTGCCAGCACAGGAGCGGGAGGTTTTGTAAAAGAGACCCAGTACTTC
CASTGAGGFVKETQYF